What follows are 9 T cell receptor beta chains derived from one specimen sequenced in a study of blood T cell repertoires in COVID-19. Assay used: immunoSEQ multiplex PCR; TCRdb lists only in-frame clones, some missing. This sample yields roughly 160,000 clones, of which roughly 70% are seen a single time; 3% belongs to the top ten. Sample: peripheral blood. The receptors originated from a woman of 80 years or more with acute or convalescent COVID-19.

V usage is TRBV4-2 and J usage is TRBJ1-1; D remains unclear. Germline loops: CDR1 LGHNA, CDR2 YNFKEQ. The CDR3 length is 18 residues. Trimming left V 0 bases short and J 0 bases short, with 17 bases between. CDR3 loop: CASSQDNWQTKMNTEAFF. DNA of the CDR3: TGTGCCAGCAGCCAAGATAATTGGCAGACTAAGATGAACACTGAAGCTTTCTTT.

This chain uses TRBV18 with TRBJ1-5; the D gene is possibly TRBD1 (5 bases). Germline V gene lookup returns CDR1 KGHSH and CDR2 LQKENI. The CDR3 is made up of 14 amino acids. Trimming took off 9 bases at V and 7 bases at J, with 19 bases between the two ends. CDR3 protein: CASSAQGGKQPQHF. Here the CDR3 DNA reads TGTGCCAGTTCAGCCCAGGGAGGTAAGCAGCCCCAGCATTTT.

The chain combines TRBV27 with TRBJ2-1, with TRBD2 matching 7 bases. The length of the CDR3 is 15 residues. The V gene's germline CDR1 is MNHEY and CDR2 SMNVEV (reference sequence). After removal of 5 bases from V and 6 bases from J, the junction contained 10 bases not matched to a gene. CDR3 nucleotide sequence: TGTGCCAGCAGTCCCCGGACTAGTTTGGGCAATGAGCAGTTCTTC. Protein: CASSPRTSLGNEQFF.

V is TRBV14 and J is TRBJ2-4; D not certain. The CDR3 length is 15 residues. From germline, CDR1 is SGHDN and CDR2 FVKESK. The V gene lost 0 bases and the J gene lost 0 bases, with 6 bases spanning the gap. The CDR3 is CASSQDRVAKNIQYF. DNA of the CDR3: TGTGCCAGCAGCCAAGATCGGGTAGCCAAAAACATTCAGTACTTC.

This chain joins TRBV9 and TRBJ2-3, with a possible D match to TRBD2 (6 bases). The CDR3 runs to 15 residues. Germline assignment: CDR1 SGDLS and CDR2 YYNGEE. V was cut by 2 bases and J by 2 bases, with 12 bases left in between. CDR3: CASSVRGTYTDTQYF. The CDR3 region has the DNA TGTGCCAGCAGCGTTCGGGGGACCTACACAGATACGCAGTATTTT.

CDR3 in DNA: TGTGCCAGCAAGATTGACAGGGACAATTCACCCCTCCACTTT. Amino acids: CASKIDRDNSPLHF. This rearrangement joins TRBV27 to TRBJ1-6; 7 bases map to TRBD1. The CDR3 totals 14 residues. The V gene's germline CDR1 is MNHEY and CDR2 SMNVEV (reference sequence). V dropped 7 bases and J dropped 7; count of bases not matched to a gene: 7.

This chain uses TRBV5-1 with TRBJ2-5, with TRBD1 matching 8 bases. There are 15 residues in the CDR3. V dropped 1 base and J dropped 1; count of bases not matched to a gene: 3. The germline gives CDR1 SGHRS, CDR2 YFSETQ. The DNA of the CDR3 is TGCGCCAGCAGCTTGTCAGGGGGCAGCCAAGAGACCCAGTACTTC. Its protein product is CASSLSGGSQETQYF.

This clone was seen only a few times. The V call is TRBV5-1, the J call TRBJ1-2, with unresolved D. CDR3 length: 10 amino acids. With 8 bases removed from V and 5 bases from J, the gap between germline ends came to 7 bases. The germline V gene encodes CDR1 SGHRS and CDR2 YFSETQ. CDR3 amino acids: CASYPYGYTF. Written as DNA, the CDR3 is TGCGCCAGTTATCCGTATGGCTACACCTTC. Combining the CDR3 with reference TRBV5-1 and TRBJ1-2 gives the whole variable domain KAGVTQTPRYLIKTRGQQVTLSCSPISGHRSVSWYQQTPGQGLQFLFEYFSETQRNKGNFPGRFSGRQFSNSRSEMNVSTLELGDSALYLCASYPYGYTFGSGTRLTVV.

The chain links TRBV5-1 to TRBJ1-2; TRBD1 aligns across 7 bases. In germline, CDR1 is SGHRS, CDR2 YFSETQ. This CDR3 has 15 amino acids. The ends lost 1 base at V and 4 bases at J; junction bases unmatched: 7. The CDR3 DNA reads TGCGCCAGCAGCTTGAGACAGGGAGGTGTCTATGGCTACACCTTC. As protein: CASSLRQGGVYGYTF.